What follows is one T cell receptor beta chain and its context. From germline, CDR1 is LGHDT and CDR2 YNNKEL (reference sequence). V dropped 0 bases and J dropped 11; count of bases not matched to a gene: 12. The CDR3 contains 15 residues. Assay: immunoSEQ multiplex PCR; the TCRdb copy retains only in-frame clones and omits some. This sample has some 130,000 clones, with around nine tenths found just once. Seattle patients were enrolled while actively infected and followed longitudinally. The data derive from a study of blood T cell repertoires in COVID-19. The specimen sequenced was peripheral blood. The rearrangement joins TRBV3-1 (or the pseudogene TRBV3-2) to TRBJ2-7; 8 bases match TRBD2. The clonotype was recovered from a woman in her 70s with COVID-19, enrolled during active disease. The CDR3 loop is CASSQEARGGPPEYF. CDR3 DNA sequence: TGTGCCAGCAGCCAAGAGGCCCGGGGGGGCCCCCCCGAGTACTTC.